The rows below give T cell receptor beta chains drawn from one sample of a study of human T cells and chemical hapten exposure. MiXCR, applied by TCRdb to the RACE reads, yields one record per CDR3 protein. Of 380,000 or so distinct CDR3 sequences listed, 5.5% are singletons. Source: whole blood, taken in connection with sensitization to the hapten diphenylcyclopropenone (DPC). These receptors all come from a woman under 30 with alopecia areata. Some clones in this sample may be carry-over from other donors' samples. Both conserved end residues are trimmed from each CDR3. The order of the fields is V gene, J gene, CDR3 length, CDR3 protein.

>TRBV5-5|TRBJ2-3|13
ASSFDRPPTDTQY
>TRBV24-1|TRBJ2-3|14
ATSDSGEKGTDTQC
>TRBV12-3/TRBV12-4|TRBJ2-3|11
ASSRDMADTQY
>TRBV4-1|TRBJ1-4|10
ASSQDNEKLF
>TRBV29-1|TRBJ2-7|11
SVWRWDGNEQY
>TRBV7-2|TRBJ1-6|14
ASSLGGTGLLQPLH
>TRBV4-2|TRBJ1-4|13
ASSQDYGVSEKLF
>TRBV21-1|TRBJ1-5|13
ASTSKVYCNQPQH
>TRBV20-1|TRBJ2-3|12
SARDRNGGDTQY
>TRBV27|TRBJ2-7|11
ASSLDARHEQY
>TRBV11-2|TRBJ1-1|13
ASSFPGVPNTEAF
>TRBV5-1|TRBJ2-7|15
ASSSSTSGGPTYEQY
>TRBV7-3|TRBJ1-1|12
ASSWTGGSTEAF
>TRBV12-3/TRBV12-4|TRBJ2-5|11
ASSRQDQETQY
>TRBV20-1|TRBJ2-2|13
SAPRTASNTGELF
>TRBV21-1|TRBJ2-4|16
ASSKGMGDSLAKNIQY
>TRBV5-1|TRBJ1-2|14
ASSLTQQGNSYGYT
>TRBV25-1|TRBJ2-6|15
ASSEYAAHWGANVLT
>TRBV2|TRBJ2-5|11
ASTPEEEETQY
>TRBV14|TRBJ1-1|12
ASSQETYGTEAF
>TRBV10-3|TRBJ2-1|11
AISNGTTGRQF
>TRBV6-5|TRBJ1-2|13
ASSYSFSTGALYT
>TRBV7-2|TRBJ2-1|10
ASSFILNEQF
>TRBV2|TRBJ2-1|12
ASKAGSSYNEQF
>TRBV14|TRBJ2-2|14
ASSQDRGQSTGELF